The 11 T cell receptor beta chains given below trace back to one sample, sequenced in a study of post-analysis software for immune sequencing data. Study-wide results and limits: Comparison of patients with controls showed four or five TRBV segments more frequent in patients, TRBV5-6, TRBV5-1 and TRBV20-1 among them.

Their recognized antigens are unknown. Unique molecular identifiers had been added to the TCR beta cDNA libraries. MiXCR was run by TCRdb on the PCR reads, yielding one entry per CDR3 protein. This sample has roughly 620,000 distinct CDR3 sequences, with 44% found just once. The sample comprised blood. All receptors derive from a girl under 18 with multiple sclerosis.

This sequence joins TRBV7-9 and TRBJ1-6; D is ambiguous. CDR1 is SEHNR, CDR2 FQNEAQ, per germline (reference sequence). Trimming removed 2 bases from V and 10 bases from J, with 15 bases in between. The CDR3 has 15 residues. The CDR3 sequence is CASSLLGSPDSPLHF. Written as DNA, the CDR3 is TGTGCCAGCAGCTTACTAGGGAGTCCGGACTCACCCCTCCACTTT.

In its sample, this clonotype was seen a few times. The chain is built from TRBV4-1 and TRBJ1-2; maybe TRBD1 (5 bases). Trimming cost V 0 bases and J 0 bases, with 8 bases left between them. Germline CDR1 is MGHRA and CDR2 is YSYEKL. The CDR3 consists of 15 residues. The CDR3 spells CASSQEPGTNYGYTF. CDR3 coding DNA: TGCGCCAGCAGCCAAGAGCCAGGGACTAACTATGGCTACACCTTC.

CDR3 DNA: TGTGCCATCAAGAGGGCCAGCGGTGGCTATGGCTACACCTTC. Protein: CAIKRASGGYGYTF. This chain links TRBV10-3 with TRBJ1-2, with unresolved D. Trimming removed 7 bases from V and 4 bases from J, with 16 bases in between. There are 14 residues in the CDR3. CDR1 and CDR2 from the germline V gene are ENHRY and SYGVKD.

With regard to this clonotype: At one end, the junction sequence differs from germline, possibly due to a read error. V usage is TRBV7-2 and J usage is TRBJ2-1, with D unresolved. The germline V gene has CDR1 SGHTA and CDR2 FQGNSA. The CDR3 contains 16 residues. The CDR3 loop is CVSSLEVRSSYNEQFF. The CDR3 DNA reads TGTGTCAGCAGCTTAGAGGTTAGAAGCTCCTACAATGAGCAGTTCTTC.

This clonotype showed up just a few times. This chain connects TRBV7-6 to TRBJ1-5, with D possibly TRBD1 on 5 matching bases. Germline assignment: CDR1 SGHVS and CDR2 FNYEAQ. V gave up 5 bases and J gave up 6 bases, with 14 bases separating them. The CDR3 runs to 14 residues. The CDR3 DNA sequence: TGTGCCAGCAGCCCTGGGGGGGTCGGTCAGCCCCAGCATTTT. Its translation: CASSPGGVGQPQHF.

This clonotype was counted only a few times. The chain recombines TRBV7-6 with TRBJ2-5, with D uncertain. V was trimmed by 0 bases and J by 5 bases, leaving 10 bases between them. CDR3 size: 14 residues. The germline V gene encodes CDR1 SGHVS and CDR2 FNYEAQ. CDR3: CASSLALRVETQYF. DNA for the CDR3: TGTGCCAGCAGCTTAGCACTCCGGGTTGAGACCCAGTACTTC.

This clonotype has more than one count but fewer than ten. The chain has TRBV12-3 or TRBV12-4 and TRBJ2-1; perhaps TRBD1 as D (5 bases). Trimming shortened V by 6 bases and J by 7 bases, and 16 bases separated the two germline ends. The CDR3 is 14 residues long. The chain's CDR3 is CASSSGQGSNEQFF. The CDR3 DNA reads as TGTGCCAGCAGCAGTGGGCAGGGATCGAATGAGCAGTTCTTC.

This chain connects TRBV5-1 to TRBJ2-1, with 13 bases that match TRBD2. Trimming cost V 3 bases and J 8 bases; bases outside gene matches: 8. CDR1 and CDR2 from the germline V gene are SGHRS and YFSETQ. This CDR3 has 16 residues. The CDR3 nucleotides read TGCGCCAGCAGCTCGTTGACTAGCGGGAGGCCGGATGAGCAGTTCTTC. As protein: CASSSLTSGRPDEQFF. The full variable domain, with the rest looked up from reference TRBV5-1 and TRBJ2-1, is KAGVTQTPRYLIKTRGQQVTLSCSPISGHRSVSWYQQTPGQGLQFLFEYFSETQRNKGNFPGRFSGRQFSNSRSEMNVSTLELGDSALYLCASSSLTSGRPDEQFFGPGTRLTVL.

The chain uses TRBV6-1 and TRBJ2-5, with TRBD2 as a possible D gene (6 bases). The V and J ends lost 5 bases and 3 bases respectively, with 16 bases between them. The CDR3 contains 15 residues. Germline V gene lookup returns CDR1 MNHNS and CDR2 SASEGT. CDR3 nucleotide sequence: TGTGCCAGCAGTATCGGGACTGTTGGGAAAGAGACCCAGTACTTC. Translated: CASSIGTVGKETQYF.

V gene TRBV5-1 combines with J gene TRBJ2-7, with a tentative D call TRBD1 (5 bases). Per germline, CDR1 SGHRS and CDR2 YFSETQ. V was trimmed by 4 bases and J by 1 base, leaving 18 bases between them. The CDR3 contains 16 residues. CDR3 sequence: CASSPLGQGASYEQYF. The DNA for the CDR3 is TGCGCCAGCAGCCCCCTGGGGCAGGGCGCATCCTACGAGCAGTACTTC.

This chain links TRBV29-1 with TRBJ2-1; a possible D gene is TRBD1 (8 bases). With 3 bases removed from V and 6 bases from J, the gap between germline ends came to 15 bases. The CDR3 is made up of 14 amino acids. The germline V gene has CDR1 SQVTM and CDR2 ANQGSEA. CDR3 bases: TGCAGCGTTGAGGACAGGGAGCGGGGCAATGAGCAGTTCTTC. This codes for CSVEDRERGNEQFF.